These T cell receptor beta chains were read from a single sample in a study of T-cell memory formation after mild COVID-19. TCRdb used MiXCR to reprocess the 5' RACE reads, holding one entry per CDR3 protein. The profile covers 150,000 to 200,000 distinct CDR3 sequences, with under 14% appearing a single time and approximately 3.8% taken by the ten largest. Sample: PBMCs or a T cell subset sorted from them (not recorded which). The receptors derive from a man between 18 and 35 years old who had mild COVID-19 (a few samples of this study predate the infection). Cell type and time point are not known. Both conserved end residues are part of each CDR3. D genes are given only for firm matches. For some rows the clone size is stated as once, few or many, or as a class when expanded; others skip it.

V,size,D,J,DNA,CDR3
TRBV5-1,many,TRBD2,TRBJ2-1,TGCGCCAGCAGCCGAGCGGGGGGGCCGAATGAGCAGTTCTTC,CASSRAGGPNEQFF
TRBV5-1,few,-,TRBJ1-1,TGCGCCAGCAGCCGCCGGGGGTACACTGAAGCTTTCTTT,CASSRRGYTEAFF
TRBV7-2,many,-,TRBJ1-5,TGTGCCAGCAGCTTACCGGGTCAGCCCCAGCATTTT,CASSLPGQPQHF
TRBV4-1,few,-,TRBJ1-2,TGCGCCAGCAGCCAAGATAAATCCGGGCATTCCCTCTATGGCTACACCTTC,CASSQDKSGHSLYGYTF
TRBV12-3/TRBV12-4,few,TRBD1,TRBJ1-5,TGTGCCAGCAGCCGGGACAGCTCCGGTCCCCAGCATTTT,CASSRDSSGPQHF
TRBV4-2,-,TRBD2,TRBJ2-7,TGTGCCAGCAGCGAAGGGGTTAGCGGGGGGAGGTACGAGCAGTACTTC,CASSEGVSGGRYEQYF
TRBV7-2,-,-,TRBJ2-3,TGTGCCAGCAGCTTAGAGACCAGGGATACGCAGTATTTT,CASSLETRDTQYF
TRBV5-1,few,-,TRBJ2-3,TGCGCCAGCAGCCCAAGGGGGGCAGGGGATACGCAGTATTTT,CASSPRGAGDTQYF
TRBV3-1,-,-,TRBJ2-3,TGTGCCAGCAGCCAATTCGGGGGGCGCAGGTCAGATACGCAGTATTTT,CASSQFGGRRSDTQYF
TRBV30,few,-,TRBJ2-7,TGTGCCTGGAGTGTTGGTCAGAACTACGAGCAGTACTTC,CAWSVGQNYEQYF
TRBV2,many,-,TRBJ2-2,TGTGCCAGCAGTTTGTACACCGGGGAGCTGTTTTTT,CASSLYTGELFF
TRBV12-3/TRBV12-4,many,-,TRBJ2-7,TGTGCCAGCAGTTTCGACAGGAACTACGAGCAGTACTTC,CASSFDRNYEQYF
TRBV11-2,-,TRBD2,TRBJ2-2,TGTGCCAGCAGCTTAGGAGCTAGCGGGGCAAACACCGGGGAGCTGTTTTTT,CASSLGASGANTGELFF
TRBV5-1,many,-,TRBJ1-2,TGCGCCAGCAGCTCGGGGCAGGGAACCTATGGCTACACCTTC,CASSSGQGTYGYTF
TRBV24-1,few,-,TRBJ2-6,TGTGCCACCAGTGTATCGGGTTCTGGGGCCAACGTCCTGACTTTC,CATSVSGSGANVLTF
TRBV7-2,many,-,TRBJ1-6,TGTGCCAGCAGCCTGGCTGGGGGCAATTCACCCCTCCACTTT,CASSLAGGNSPLHF
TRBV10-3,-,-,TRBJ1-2,TGTGCCATCAATCTCCCAGGGAACTATGGCTACACCTTC,CAINLPGNYGYTF
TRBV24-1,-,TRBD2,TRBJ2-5,TGTGCCACCAGTGAATTGGGCGGGGGCCAAGAGACCCAGTACTTC,CATSELGGGQETQYF
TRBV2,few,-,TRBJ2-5,TGTGCCAGCAGTGCTTTACAAGAGACCCAGTACTTC,CASSALQETQYF
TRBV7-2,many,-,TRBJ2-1,TGTGCCACCTCGGCACCCACAGGGATTCTACACAATGAGCAGTTCTTC,CATSAPTGILHNEQFF
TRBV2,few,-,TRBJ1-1,TGTGCCAGCAGCGCAGGGTACGACACTGAAGCTTTCTTT,CASSAGYDTEAFF
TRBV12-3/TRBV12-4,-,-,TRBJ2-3,TGTGCCAGCAACCCGAATGGGTTCAGCACAGATACGCAGTATTTT,CASNPNGFSTDTQYF
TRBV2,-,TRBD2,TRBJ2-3,TGTGCCAGCAGTCCCCCGAGCGGGGCAGATACGCAGTATTTT,CASSPPSGADTQYF
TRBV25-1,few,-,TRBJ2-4,TGTGCCAGCAGTGGATGGGGAGGAAACATTCAGTACTTC,CASSGWGGNIQYF
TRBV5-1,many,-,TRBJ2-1,TGCGCCAGCAGCTTGTTGACAGAATCCTACAATGAGCAGTTCTTC,CASSLLTESYNEQFF
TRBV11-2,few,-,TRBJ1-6,TGTGCCAGCAGCCGCAACAGGGAAAATAATTCACCCCTCCACTTT,CASSRNRENNSPLHF
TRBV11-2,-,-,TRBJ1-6,TGTGCCAGCAGCTTAGGGCCACCCCTCCACTTT,CASSLGPPLHF
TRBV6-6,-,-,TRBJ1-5,TGTGCCAGCTACGGCGATTGGGATCAGCCCCAGCATTTT,CASYGDWDQPQHF
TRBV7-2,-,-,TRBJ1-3,TGTGCCAGCAGCTTAGTTTTGGGAAACACCATATATTTT,CASSLVLGNTIYF
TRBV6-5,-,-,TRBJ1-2,TGTGCCAGCACCCAGGGTCCCCTCTATGGCTACACCTTC,CASTQGPLYGYTF
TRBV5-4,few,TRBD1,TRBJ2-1,TGTGCCAGCAGCCAGGGACAGGGTGTATACAATGAGCAGTTCTTC,CASSQGQGVYNEQFF
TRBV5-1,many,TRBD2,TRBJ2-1,TGCGCCAGCAGCGGCCCGGGACTAGGCTACAATGAGCAGTTCTTC,CASSGPGLGYNEQFF
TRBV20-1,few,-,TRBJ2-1,TGCAGTGCTGCGGGGGCCTCATACAATGAGCAGTTCTTC,CSAAGASYNEQFF
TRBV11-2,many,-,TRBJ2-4,TGTGCCAGCAGCTTAGATCTCGTGGGCCAGGGGTACTTC,CASSLDLVGQGYF
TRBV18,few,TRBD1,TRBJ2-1,TGTGCCAGCTCATCACAGGGGGGCGATAACAATGAGCAGTTCTTC,CASSSQGGDNNEQFF
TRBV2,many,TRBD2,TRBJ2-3,TGTGCCAGCAGTGTGACTAGCGGACCAGATACGCAGTATTTT,CASSVTSGPDTQYF
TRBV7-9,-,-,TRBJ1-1,TGTGCCAGCAGCTCCCAGGGAGAGAACACTGAAGCTTTCTTT,CASSSQGENTEAFF